This T cell receptor (beta chain) was profiled in a study of T cell responses to AZD1222 COVID-19 vaccine (dated by TCRdb to the early 2020s). In terms of the full investigation: AZD1222 recipients with second doses at about 4 weeks or about 12 weeks were pooled, because spike-specific TCR depth and breadth did not differ between schedules. Enrollment into the trials was organized by age into subgroups of 18-55, 56-69 and 70-plus years, and those subgroups contained approximately 160, 26 and 62 TCR-sequenced participants, respectively. TCR sequencing was performed for 230 to 250 trial participants, of whom roughly 200 were given two doses of AZD1222 and approximately 26 were given two doses of MenACWY control vaccine. The study at large found these results: Participants were mostly white British, with more females than males. The authors suggested clonal diversity may have been underestimated. Vaccine-associated CD4 TCRs spanned the whole spike protein, with dominant responses in regions 160-218 and 743-854. After two AZD1222 doses, both the breadth and the depth of spike-specific TCRs were significantly higher than at day 0 and than in MenACWY recipients. The 56-69-year group was small, and its depth increase did not reach significance, likely because of low power. Because no day 14 peak-response samples were available, repertoires were characterized only after the peak T cell response. Only six AZD1222 recipients were SARS-CoV-2 seropositive at baseline, limiting conclusions about previously exposed vaccinees. Nearly half of unique spike-specific TCRs reportedly recognized epitopes outside regions mutated in the B.1.351 and B.1.1.7 variants.

This clone was seen only once. It lacks a known antigen. The record has no base qualities; no much larger clone is one base away. CDR3 length: 12 amino acids, cysteine to phenylalanine. Just CDR3 DNA is preserved here, 36 bases in frame from base 1. As encoded in the germline V gene, CDR1 is KGHSH while CDR2 is LQKENI. The V end loses 4 bases and the J end loses 4 bases, and a stretch of 8 bases separates them. The CDR3 regions of human TCRbeta chains were analyzed by immunosequencing. On the authors' methods: TCRs in the repertoires were matched against a reference library of SARS-CoV-2-specific TCRs that had been generated with the MIRA antigen-specificity platform. Breadth meant the fraction of unique TCRs that were SARS-CoV-2-associated, whereas depth meant the fraction of total T cells that were SARS-CoV-2-associated. Using the MIRA data, every spike-specific TCR was mapped to the spike region that the TCR reacted to and assigned to either a CD4 or a CD8 class. Log10-transformed breadth and depth values were compared by one-way ANOVA with Sidak's multiple comparisons tests. What TCRdb holds here is the immuneACCESS table cut down to in-frame rearrangements. Part of the clones is not present; checked against another copy, under half of the missing clones reflect an unresolved V gene, and the others are unexplained. That table supplies the V and J calls and clone size; D and trimming were determined from the DNA. In this sample the table shows about 97,000 clones, more than 75% of which occur a single time. Jointly, the top ten make up approximately 17% of the sample.

The meaning of the sample's time point label: baseline before first vaccination. Vaccinee samples were obtained from the UK trials COV001 and COV002, which included a single-blind randomized controlled phase 2/3 trial of AZD1222 (ChAdOx1 nCoV-19) in healthy adults. For TCRbeta chain sequencing, PBMC samples were collected from trial participants at day 0 and at day 28 after the second dose. The sequenced sample was peripheral blood, obtained on day 0 of AZD1222 vaccination. The chain is made from TRBV18 and TRBJ2-7, with a weak D call of TRBD1 (6 bases match). The sequence was obtained from an adult in good health. The CDR3 loop reads CASSRTAYEQYF. The DNA is TGTGCCAGCTCACGGACAGCGTACGAGCAGTACTTC.